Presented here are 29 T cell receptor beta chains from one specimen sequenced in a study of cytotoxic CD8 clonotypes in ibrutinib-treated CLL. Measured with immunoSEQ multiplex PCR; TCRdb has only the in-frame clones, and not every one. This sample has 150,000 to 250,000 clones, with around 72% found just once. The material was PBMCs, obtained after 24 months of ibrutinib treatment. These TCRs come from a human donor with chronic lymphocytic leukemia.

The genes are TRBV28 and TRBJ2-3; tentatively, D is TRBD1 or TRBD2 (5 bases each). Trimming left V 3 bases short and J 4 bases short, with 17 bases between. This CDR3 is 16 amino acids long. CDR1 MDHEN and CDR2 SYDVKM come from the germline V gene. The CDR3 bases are TGTGCCAGCAGTTTTGGCCGGGGCCCGTTCCCAGATACGCAGTATTTT. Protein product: CASSFGRGPFPDTQYF.

The CDR3: CASSLKVASGNQETQYF. CDR3 coding DNA: TGTGCCAGCAGCCTAAAGGTGGCTAGCGGTAACCAAGAGACCCAGTACTTC. The genes are TRBV7-3 and TRBJ2-5; TRBD2 agrees at 7 bases. Germline V gives CDR1 SGHTA, CDR2 FQGTGA. The CDR3 sequence is 17 residues long. After removal of 5 bases from V and 0 bases from J, the junction contained 12 bases not matched to a gene. Variable domain in full (rest from reference TRBV7-3 and TRBJ2-5): GAGVSQTPSNKVTEKGKYVELRCDPISGHTALYWYRQSLGQGPEFLIYFQGTGAADDSGLPNDRFFAVRPEGSVSTLKIQRTERGDSAVYLCASSLKVASGNQETQYFGPGTRLLVL.

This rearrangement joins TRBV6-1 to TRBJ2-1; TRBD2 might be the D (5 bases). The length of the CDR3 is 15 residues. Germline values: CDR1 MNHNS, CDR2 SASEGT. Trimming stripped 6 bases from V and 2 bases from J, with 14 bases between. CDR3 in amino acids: CASSEYSGAYNEQFF. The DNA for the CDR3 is TGTGCCAGCAGCGAATATTCCGGGGCCTACAATGAGCAGTTCTTC.

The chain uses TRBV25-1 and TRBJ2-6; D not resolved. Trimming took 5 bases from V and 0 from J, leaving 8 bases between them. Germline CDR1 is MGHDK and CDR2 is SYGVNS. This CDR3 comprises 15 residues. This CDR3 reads CASSRHRSGANVLTF. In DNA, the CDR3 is TGTGCCAGCAGTCGGCACCGCTCTGGGGCCAACGTCCTGACTTTC. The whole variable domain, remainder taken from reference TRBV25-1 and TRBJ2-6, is EADIYQTPRYLVIGTGKKITLECSQTMGHDKMYWYQQDPGMELHLIHYSYGVNSTEKGDLSSESTVSRIRTEHFPLTLESARPSHTSQYLCASSRHRSGANVLTFGAGSRLTVL.

In DNA, the CDR3 is TGCAGCGCTGCGGACGGACTTAACTATGGCTACACCTTC. Translated, it gives CSAADGLNYGYTF. The V gene is TRBV29-1, the J gene TRBJ1-2; D is undetermined. The CDR3 is 13 amino acids. V was cut by 7 bases and J by 1 base, with 13 bases left in between. Looked up from germline, CDR1 is SQVTM and CDR2 is ANQGSEA.

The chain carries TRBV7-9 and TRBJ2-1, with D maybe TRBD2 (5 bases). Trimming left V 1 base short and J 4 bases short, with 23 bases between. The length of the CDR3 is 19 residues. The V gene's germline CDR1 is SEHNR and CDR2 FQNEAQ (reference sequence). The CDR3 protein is CASSLVMDFPHLLYNEQFF. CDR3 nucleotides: TGTGCCAGCAGCTTAGTAATGGACTTCCCGCACCTTCTATACAATGAGCAGTTCTTC.

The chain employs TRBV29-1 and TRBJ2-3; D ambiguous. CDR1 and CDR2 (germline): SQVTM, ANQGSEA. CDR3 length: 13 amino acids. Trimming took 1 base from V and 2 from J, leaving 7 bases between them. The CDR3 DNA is TGCAGCGTTGAAGCGGGCCCCACAGATACGCAGTATTTT. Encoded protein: CSVEAGPTDTQYF.

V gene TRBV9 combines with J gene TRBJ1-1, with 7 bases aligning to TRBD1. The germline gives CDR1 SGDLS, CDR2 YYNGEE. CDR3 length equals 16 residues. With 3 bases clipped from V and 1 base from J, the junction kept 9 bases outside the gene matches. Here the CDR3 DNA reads TGTGCCAGCAGCGCCGGGACAGCCCCCGGGAACACTGAAGCTTTCTTT. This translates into CASSAGTAPGNTEAFF.

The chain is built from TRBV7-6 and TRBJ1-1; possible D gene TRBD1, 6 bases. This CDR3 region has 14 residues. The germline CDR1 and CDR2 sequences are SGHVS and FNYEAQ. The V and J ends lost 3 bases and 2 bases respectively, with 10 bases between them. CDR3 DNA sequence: TGTGCCAGCAGCTTGAAGGGGGACAACACTGAAGCTTTCTTT. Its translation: CASSLKGDNTEAFF. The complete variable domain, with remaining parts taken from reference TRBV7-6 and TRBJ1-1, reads GAGVSQSPRYKVTKRGQDVALRCDPISGHVSLYWYRQALGQGPEFLTYFNYEAQQDKSGLPNDRFSAERPEGSISTLTIQRTEQRDSAMYRCASSLKGDNTEAFFGQGTRLTVV.

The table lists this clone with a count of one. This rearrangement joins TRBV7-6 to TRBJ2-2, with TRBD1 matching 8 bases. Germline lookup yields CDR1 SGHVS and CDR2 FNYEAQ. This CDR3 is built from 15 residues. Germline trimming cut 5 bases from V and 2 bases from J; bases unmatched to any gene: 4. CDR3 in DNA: TGTGCCAGCAGCGTCGGACAGGGTAACACCGGGGAGCTGTTTTTT. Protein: CASSVGQGNTGELFF.

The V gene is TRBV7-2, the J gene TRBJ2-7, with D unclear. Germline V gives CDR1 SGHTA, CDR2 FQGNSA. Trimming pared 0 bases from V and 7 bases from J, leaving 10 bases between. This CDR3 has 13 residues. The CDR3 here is CASSLASQGEQYF. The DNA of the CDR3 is TGTGCCAGCAGCTTAGCTAGCCAAGGGGAGCAGTACTTC.

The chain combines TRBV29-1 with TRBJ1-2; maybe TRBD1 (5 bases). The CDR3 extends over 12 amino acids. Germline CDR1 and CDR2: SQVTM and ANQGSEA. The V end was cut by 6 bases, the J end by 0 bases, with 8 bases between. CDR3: CSVSGANYGYTF. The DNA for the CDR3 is TGCAGCGTGTCGGGGGCTAACTATGGCTACACCTTC.

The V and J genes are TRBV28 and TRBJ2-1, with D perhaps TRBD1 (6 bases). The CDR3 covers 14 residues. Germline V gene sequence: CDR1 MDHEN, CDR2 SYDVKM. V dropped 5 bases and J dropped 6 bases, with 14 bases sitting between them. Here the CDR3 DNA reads TGTGCCAGCAGTCCGGCCCTAGGGGGCAATGAGCAGTTCTTC. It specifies CASSPALGGNEQFF.

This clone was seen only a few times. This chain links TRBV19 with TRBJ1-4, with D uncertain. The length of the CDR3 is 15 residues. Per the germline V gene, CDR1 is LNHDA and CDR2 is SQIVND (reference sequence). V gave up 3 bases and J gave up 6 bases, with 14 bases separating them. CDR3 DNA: TGTGCCAGTAGTATTCAACGGCAGCCTCATGAAAAACTGTTTTTT. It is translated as CASSIQRQPHEKLFF.

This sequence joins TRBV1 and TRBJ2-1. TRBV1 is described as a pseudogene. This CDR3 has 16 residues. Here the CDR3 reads CTSSALPSDTYNEQFF. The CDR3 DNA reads TGCACCAGCAGCGCCCTACCGAGCGACACCTACAATGAGCAGTTCTTC.

The CDR3 loop reads CASSLVGRDYEQYF. DNA of the CDR3: TGTGCCAGCAGCTTGGTGGGCCGAGACTACGAGCAGTACTTC. The chain carries TRBV5-4 and TRBJ2-7; no clear D. Trimming shortened V by 0 bases and J by 3 bases, and 10 bases separated the two germline ends. Germline assignment: CDR1 SGHNT and CDR2 YYREEE (reference sequence). The CDR3 totals 14 residues.

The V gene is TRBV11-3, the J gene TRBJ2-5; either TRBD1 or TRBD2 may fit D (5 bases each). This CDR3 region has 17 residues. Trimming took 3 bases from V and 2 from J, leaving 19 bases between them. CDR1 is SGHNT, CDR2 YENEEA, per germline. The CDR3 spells CASSLASLGDGQETQYF. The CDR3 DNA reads TGTGCCAGCAGCTTGGCGTCCCTAGGGGACGGACAAGAGACCCAGTACTTC.

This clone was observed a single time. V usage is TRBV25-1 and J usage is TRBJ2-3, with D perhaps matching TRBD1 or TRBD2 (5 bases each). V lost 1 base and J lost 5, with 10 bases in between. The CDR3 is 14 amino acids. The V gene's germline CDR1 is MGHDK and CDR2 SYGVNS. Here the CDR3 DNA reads TGTGCCAGCAGTGAATGGGGGAGTCGAGATACGCAGTATTTT. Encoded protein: CASSEWGSRDTQYF.

CDR3 protein: CASSQDNGGTGYEQYF. The CDR3 DNA follows: TGCGCCAGCAGCCAAGATAACGGGGGGACGGGCTACGAGCAGTACTTC. The genes are TRBV4-1 and TRBJ2-7; 7 bases are shared with TRBD2. This CDR3 region has 16 residues. The germline V gene encodes CDR1 MGHRA and CDR2 YSYEKL. Trimming cost V 0 bases and J 3 bases; bases outside gene matches: 8.

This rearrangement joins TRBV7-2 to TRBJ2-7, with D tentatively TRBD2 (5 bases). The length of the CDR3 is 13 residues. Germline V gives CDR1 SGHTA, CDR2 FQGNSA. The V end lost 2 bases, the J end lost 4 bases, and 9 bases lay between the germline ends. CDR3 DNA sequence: TGTGCCAGCAGCTTAAGGGAGAGGTACGAGCAGTACTTC. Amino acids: CASSLRERYEQYF.

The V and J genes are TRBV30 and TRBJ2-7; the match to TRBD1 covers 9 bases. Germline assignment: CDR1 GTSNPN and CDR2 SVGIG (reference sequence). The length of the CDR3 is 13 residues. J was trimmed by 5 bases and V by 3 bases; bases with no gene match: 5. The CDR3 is CAWRRTGANEQYF. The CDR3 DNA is TGTGCCTGGAGGAGGACAGGGGCTAACGAGCAGTACTTC.

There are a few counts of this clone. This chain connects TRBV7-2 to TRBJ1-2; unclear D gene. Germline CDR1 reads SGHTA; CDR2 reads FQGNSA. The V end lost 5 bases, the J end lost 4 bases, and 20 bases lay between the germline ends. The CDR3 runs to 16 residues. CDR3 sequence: CASSPFRVWGFYGYTF. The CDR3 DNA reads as TGTGCCAGCAGCCCGTTCCGAGTCTGGGGATTCTATGGCTACACCTTC.

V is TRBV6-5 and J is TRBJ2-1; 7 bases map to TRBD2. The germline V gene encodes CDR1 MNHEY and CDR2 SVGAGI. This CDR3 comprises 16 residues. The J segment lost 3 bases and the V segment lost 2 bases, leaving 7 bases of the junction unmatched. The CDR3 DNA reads TGTGCCAGCAGTTACGTGGCTAGCGGTCTCTACAATGAGCAGTTCTTC. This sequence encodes CASSYVASGLYNEQFF.

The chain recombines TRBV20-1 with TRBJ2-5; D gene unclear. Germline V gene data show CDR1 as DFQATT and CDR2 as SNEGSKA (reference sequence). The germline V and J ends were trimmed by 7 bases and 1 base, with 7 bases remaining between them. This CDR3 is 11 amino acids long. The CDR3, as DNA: TGCAGTGGGCACCTCCAAGAGACCCAGTACTTC. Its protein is CSGHLQETQYF.

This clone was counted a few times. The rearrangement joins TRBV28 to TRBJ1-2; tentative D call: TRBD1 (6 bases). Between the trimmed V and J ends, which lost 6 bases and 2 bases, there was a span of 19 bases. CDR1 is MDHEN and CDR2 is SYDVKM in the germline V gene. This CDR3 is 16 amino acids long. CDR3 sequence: CASRGTSHSSNYGYTF. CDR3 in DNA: TGTGCCAGCAGGGGGACATCCCACAGCTCCAACTATGGCTACACCTTC.

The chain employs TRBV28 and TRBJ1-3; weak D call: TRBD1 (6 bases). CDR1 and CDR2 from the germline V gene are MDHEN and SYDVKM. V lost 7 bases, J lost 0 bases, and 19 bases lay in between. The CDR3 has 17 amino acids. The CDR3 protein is CASNRQEGIFSGNTIYF. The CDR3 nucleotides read TGTGCCAGCAATAGACAGGAGGGGATTTTCTCTGGAAACACCATATATTTT.

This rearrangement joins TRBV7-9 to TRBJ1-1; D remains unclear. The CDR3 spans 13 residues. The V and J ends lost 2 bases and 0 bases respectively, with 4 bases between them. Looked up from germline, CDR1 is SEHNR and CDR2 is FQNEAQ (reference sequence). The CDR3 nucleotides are TGTGCCAGCAGCTTATTGGTGAACACTGAAGCTTTCTTT. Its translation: CASSLLVNTEAFF.

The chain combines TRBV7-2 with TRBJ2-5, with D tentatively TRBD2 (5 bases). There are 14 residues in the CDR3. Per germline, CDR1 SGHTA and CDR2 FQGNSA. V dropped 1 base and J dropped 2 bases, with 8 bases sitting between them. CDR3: CASSLESGQETQYF. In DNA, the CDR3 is TGTGCCAGCAGCTTAGAGTCGGGACAAGAGACCCAGTACTTC.

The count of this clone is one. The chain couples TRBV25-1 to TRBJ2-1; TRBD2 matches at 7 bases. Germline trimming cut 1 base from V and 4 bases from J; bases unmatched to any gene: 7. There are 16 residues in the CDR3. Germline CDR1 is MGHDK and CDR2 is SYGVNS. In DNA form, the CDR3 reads TGTGCCAGCAGTGAATCTGGTCTAGCGGATTACAATGAGCAGTTCTTC. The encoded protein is CASSESGLADYNEQFF.